This T cell receptor (beta chain) was found in a study of human T cells and chemical hapten exposure. As for the study in general: In the approximately 25-week study, patients were dosed weekly with diphenylcyclopropenone on the scalp throughout.

Time point of the sample: patch test 1, 2 weeks after DPC sensitization. Treatment defined: therapeutic diphenylcyclopropenone sensitization with weekly scalp DPC. In the study's own analysis: Samples held a median of 95,638 TCRs, range about 23,224–750,000. TCRdb re-called the RACE reads through MiXCR, storing one row per CDR3 protein. TCRdb, not the original authors, processed these V and J calls. The repertoire holds fewer than 400,000 distinct CDR3 sequences, with approximately 6.3% as singletons. The CDR3 covers 18 residues. V gave up 0 bases and J gave up 6 bases; unmatched junction bases: 11. CDR1 is SGHAT and CDR2 is FQNNGV in the germline V gene. The sample holds many counts of this clonotype.

The source of this sequence is a woman aged 18 to 35 with alopecia areata. Some clones in this sample may be carry-over from other donors' samples. The sequencing used whole blood, collected in connection with sensitization to the hapten diphenylcyclopropenone (DPC). This chain joins TRBV11-2 and TRBJ1-6; TRBD1 matches at 7 bases. The CDR3 region is CASSLDRGRPRFNSPLHF. The CDR3, as DNA: TGTGCCAGCAGCTTAGACAGGGGGAGACCAAGGTTTAATTCACCCCTCCACTTT.